The 6 T cell receptor beta chains below all came from one sample that was sequenced in a study of T cells in Graves' hyperthyroidism and ophthalmopathy. RNA transcripts served as the template for amplifying TCR beta CDR3 regions. The HTBI primer set drove a first-round RT-PCR of the TCR CDR3. TCRdb reprocessed the multiplex PCR reads with MiXCR, giving one entry per CDR3 protein. The sample lists under 350,000 distinct CDR3 sequences, roughly a fifth occurring once. The sequencing sample was made of blood. These receptors all stem from a woman between 45 and 65 years old with Graves' hyperthyroidism.

This rearrangement joins TRBV20-1 to TRBJ2-7, with D perhaps assigned TRBD1 or TRBD2 (5 bases each). Germline values: CDR1 DFQATT, CDR2 SNEGSKA (reference sequence). The CDR3 has 15 residues. The germline V and J ends were trimmed by 4 bases and 1 base, with 17 bases remaining between them. CDR3 protein: CSAMSGGPKSYEQYF. DNA for the CDR3: TGCAGTGCTATGTCTGGGGGTCCGAAATCCTACGAGCAGTACTTC.

This clonotype has at least ten counts. The chain recombines TRBV5-6 with TRBJ1-1; D is uncertain. In germline, CDR1 is SGHDT, CDR2 YYEEEE. V was shortened by 4 bases and J by 1 base, with 5 bases between the two germline ends. This CDR3 contains 12 residues. Here the CDR3 DNA reads TGTGCCAGCAGCGAAGGGAACACTGAAGCTTTCTTT. Its translation: CASSEGNTEAFF. The complete variable domain, with remaining parts taken from reference TRBV5-6 and TRBJ1-1, reads DAGVTQSPTHLIKTRGQQVTLRCSPKSGHDTVSWYQQALGQGPQFIFQYYEEEERQRGNFPDRFSGHQFPNYSSELNVNALLLGDSALYLCASSEGNTEAFFGQGTRLTVV.

This clonotype showed up many times. The rearrangement uses TRBV20-1 and TRBJ2-2; D gene uncertain. The CDR3 runs to 15 residues. The V end lost 1 base, the J end lost 2 bases, and 11 bases lay between the germline ends. Germline-derived CDR1 and CDR2 are DFQATT and SNEGSKA (reference sequence). The DNA of the CDR3 is TGCAGTGCTAGAGTCAACGGTGGTAACACCGGGGAGCTGTTTTTT. It is translated as CSARVNGGNTGELFF.

This clonotype occurred a few times. The CDR3 DNA sequence: TGTGCCAGCAAACAGACTAGCGGGAGGGCCTGGGCCTACGAGCAGTACTTC. It is translated as CASKQTSGRAWAYEQYF. The chain uses TRBV27 and TRBJ2-7; 14 bases are shared with TRBD2. V was pared by 7 bases and J by 2 bases, with 10 bases of the junction left unmatched. This CDR3 has 17 residues. CDR1 MNHEY and CDR2 SMNVEV come from the germline V gene (reference sequence).

The J gene is TRBJ2-7, the V gene TRBV20-1; 7 bases match TRBD1. V dropped 1 base and J dropped 2; count of bases not matched to a gene: 8. Germline CDR1 is DFQATT and CDR2 is SNEGSKA (reference sequence). This CDR3 is built from 15 residues. CDR3 sequence: CSARGYDREAYEQYF. The DNA for the CDR3 is TGCAGTGCTAGAGGTTACGACAGGGAAGCCTACGAGCAGTACTTC.

The rearrangement joins TRBV27 to TRBJ2-3; D remains ambiguous. Germline values: CDR1 MNHEY, CDR2 SMNVEV (reference sequence). This CDR3 is 17 amino acids long. Trimming took 8 bases from V and 1 from J, leaving 22 bases between them. This chain's CDR3 is CASAPGGVCRCTDTQYF. The CDR3, as DNA: TGTGCCAGCGCCCCAGGTGGAGTCTGCAGGTGCACAGATACGCAGTATTTT.